The 8 T cell receptor beta chains listed next were all sequenced from one sample in a study of blood T cell repertoires in COVID-19. Clones were sequenced by immunoSEQ multiplex PCR, and TCRdb holds only the in-frame ones, with some missing. This table holds fewer than 250,000 clones, nearly 90% found once. Sequenced input: PBMCs or T cells enriched from blood (not recorded which). Source of these receptors: a man aged 25-40 years who had recovered from COVID-19.

The count of this clone is one. This CDR3 reads CASSHGLAGGGTDTQYF. As DNA, the CDR3 is TGCGCCAGCAGCCACGGACTAGCGGGGGGTGGCACAGATACGCAGTATTTT. The rearrangement links TRBV4-3 to TRBJ2-3; 14 bases fit TRBD2. Germline V gene sequence: CDR1 LGHNA, CDR2 YSLEER. V dropped 3 bases and J dropped 1; count of bases not matched to a gene: 3. The CDR3 contains 17 residues.

This clone was found a few times. The rearrangement uses TRBV5-8 and TRBJ2-7; 7 nucleotides align to TRBD1. V trimming: 6 bases; J trimming: 3 bases; junction bases outside the gene matches: 9. Germline-derived CDR1 and CDR2 are SGHTS and YDEGEE. The CDR3 extends over 14 amino acids. CDR3 amino acids: CASTRTGTDYEQYF. The CDR3 DNA reads TGTGCCAGCACCCGGACCGGGACAGACTACGAGCAGTACTTC.

The sample holds one count of this clone. The genes are TRBV15 and TRBJ2-1, with 9 bases identical to TRBD2. Looked up from germline, CDR1 is LNHNV and CDR2 is YYDKDF (reference sequence). This CDR3 comprises 16 residues. V shed 0 bases, J shed 4 bases, and the junction held 4 bases outside the gene matches. In DNA form, the CDR3 reads TGTGCCACCAGCAGAGATCTGACTAGCGGTTACAATGAGCAGTTCTTC. Its translation: CATSRDLTSGYNEQFF.

This chain uses TRBV5-1 with TRBJ2-3; 7 bases line up with TRBD2. With 6 bases clipped from V and 5 bases from J, the junction kept 9 bases outside the gene matches. The CDR3 consists of 14 residues. Germline CDR1 SGHRS, CDR2 YFSETQ. In nucleotides, the CDR3 is TGCGCCAGCACCTTCTCAGCGGGACTAGATACGCAGTATTTT. This sequence encodes CASTFSAGLDTQYF.

The chain recombines TRBV13 with TRBJ2-7; D is unresolved. CDR1 and CDR2 (germline): PRHDT, FYEKMQ (reference sequence). V gave up 2 bases and J gave up 3 bases, with 5 bases separating them. The CDR3 is 12 amino acids. The CDR3: CASSLNSYEQYF. For the CDR3, the DNA is TGTGCCAGCAGCTTAAACAGCTACGAGCAGTACTTC.

The chain uses TRBV30 and TRBJ2-3, with 10 bases identical to TRBD2. Trimming cost V 5 bases and J 6 bases; bases outside gene matches: 11. The CDR3 extends over 15 amino acids. Germline CDR1 and CDR2: GTSNPN and SVGIG (reference sequence). The CDR3 bases are TGTGCCTGGTCCAGTTATAGCGGGAGGACGGATACGCAGTATTTT. It translates to CAWSSYSGRTDTQYF.

The chain recombines TRBV29-1 with TRBJ1-1; D is undetermined. The CDR3 covers 14 residues. Germline V lookup: CDR1 SQVTM, CDR2 ANQGSEA. The V gene lost 6 bases and the J gene lost 0 bases, with 14 bases spanning the gap. This chain's CDR3 is CSVLTNTVNTEAFF. The CDR3 DNA reads TGCAGCGTCTTAACTAACACTGTGAACACTGAAGCTTTCTTT.

The chain links TRBV25-1 to TRBJ1-1, with a possible D match to TRBD1 (5 bases). The CDR3 is 14 amino acids. The germline V and J ends were trimmed by 3 bases and 6 bases, with 14 bases remaining between them. Germline CDR1 MGHDK, CDR2 SYGVNS. CDR3 DNA sequence: TGTGCCAGCAGTGATCCCGGGGGGAAGCCTGAAGCTTTCTTT. Translation gives CASSDPGGKPEAFF.